These T cell receptor beta chains were read from a single sample in a study of blood T cell repertoires in COVID-19. The table came from immunoSEQ multiplex PCR; TCRdb's copy has only in-frame clones and leaves some out. This repertoire shows 240,000 or so clones, approximately 80% found once; its top ten account for about 9.5%. Material for sequencing was peripheral blood. The receptors were sampled from a woman of 80 years or more with acute or convalescent COVID-19. Each CDR3 is given with its conserved first and last residue. A D gene is named only where the DNA matches it firmly. Size values are once, few and many counts, or a class for expanded clones, and some rows have none.

13,TRBV12-3/TRBV12-4,once,-,TRBJ1-5,CASSPRDNQPQHF,TGTGCCAGCAGTCCCCGGGACAATCAGCCCCAGCATTTT
14,TRBV18,-,-,TRBJ1-6,CASSPVQGNSPLHF,TGTGCCAGCTCACCAGTACAGGGTAATTCACCCCTCCACTTT
17,TRBV2,-,-,TRBJ1-5,CASARYRGEFLHQPQHF,TGTGCCAGCGCCCGCTACCGGGGGGAGTTCCTCCATCAGCCCCAGCATTTT
16,TRBV7-9,-,TRBD1,TRBJ2-3,CASSLPRQGMPDTQYF,TGTGCCAGCAGCTTACCGAGACAGGGGATGCCAGATACGCAGTATTTT
14,TRBV11-2,-,TRBD1,TRBJ1-2,CASSEDRGGDGYTF,TGTGCCAGCAGCGAGGACAGGGGTGGGGATGGCTACACCTTC
15,TRBV29-1,-,TRBD1,TRBJ1-1,CSVLGGGRVGPEAFF,TGCAGCGTCCTAGGAGGGGGCCGGGTGGGCCCTGAAGCTTTCTTT
13,TRBV5-4,-,-,TRBJ2-5,CASSLGGQETQYF,TGTGCCAGCAGCTTGGGCGGCCAAGAGACCCAGTACTTC
14,TRBV5-4,-,-,TRBJ2-5,CASSPSSEFGDQYF,TGTGCCAGCAGCCCAAGTAGCGAGTTCGGGGACCAGTACTTC
15,TRBV7-3,-,-,TRBJ1-1,CASSVTGALPTEAFF,TGTGCCAGCAGTGTGACAGGAGCCCTCCCCACTGAAGCTTTCTTT
14,TRBV10-3,-,TRBD1,TRBJ2-2,CAISETGTAGELFF,TGTGCCATCAGTGAGACCGGGACAGCCGGGGAGCTGTTTTTT
14,TRBV4-1,few,-,TRBJ1-5,CASSQGRSNQPQHF,TGCGCCAGCAGCCAAGGCAGAAGCAATCAGCCCCAGCATTTT
12,TRBV5-6,-,-,TRBJ2-7,CASSPGRGEQYF,TGTGCCAGCAGCCCCGGGAGAGGCGAGCAGTACTTC